This T cell receptor beta chain is from a study of OX40 agonist ivuxolimab in advanced cancers. About the study: Age averaged around 60 years (range roughly 23 to 79), and around 78% were male.

Individuals having autoimmune disease history or systemic immunosuppression were not enrolled. Measured with immunoSEQ multiplex PCR; TCRdb has only the in-frame clones, and not every one. Of 60,000 to 80,000 clones in the sample, 70% to 90% were seen once. This specimen consisted of CD4+ or CD8+ T cells sorted from blood, obtained in a trial of the OX40 agonist ivuxolimab. The receptor comes from an adult with an advanced solid tumor such as melanoma, head and neck, liver or kidney cancer.

This CDR3 reads CASSSGTGGLGVNEQFF. The CDR3 coding sequence is TGTGCCAGCAGCTCTGGGACAGGGGGTTTAGGAGTCAATGAGCAGTTCTTC. This chain connects TRBV5-8 to TRBJ2-1; 11 bases match TRBD1. Germline values: CDR1 SGHTS, CDR2 YDEGEE. The CDR3 totals 17 residues. With V trimmed by 3 bases and J by 6 bases, 11 bases remained unmatched.